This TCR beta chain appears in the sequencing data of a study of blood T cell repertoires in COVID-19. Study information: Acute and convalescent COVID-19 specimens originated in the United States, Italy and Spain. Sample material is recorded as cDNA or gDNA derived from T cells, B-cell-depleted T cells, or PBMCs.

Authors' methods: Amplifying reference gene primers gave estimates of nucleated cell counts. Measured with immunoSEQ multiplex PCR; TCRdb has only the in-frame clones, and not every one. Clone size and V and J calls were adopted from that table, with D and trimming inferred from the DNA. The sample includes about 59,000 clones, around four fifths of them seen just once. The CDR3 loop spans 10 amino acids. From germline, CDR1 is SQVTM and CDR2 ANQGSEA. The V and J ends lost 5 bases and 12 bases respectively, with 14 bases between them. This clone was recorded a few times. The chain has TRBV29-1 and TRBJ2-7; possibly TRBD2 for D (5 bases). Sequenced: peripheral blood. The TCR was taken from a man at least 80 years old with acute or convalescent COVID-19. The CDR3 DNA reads TGCAGCGTTTTTGCGGGTACCATGTACTTC. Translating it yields CSVFAGTMYF.